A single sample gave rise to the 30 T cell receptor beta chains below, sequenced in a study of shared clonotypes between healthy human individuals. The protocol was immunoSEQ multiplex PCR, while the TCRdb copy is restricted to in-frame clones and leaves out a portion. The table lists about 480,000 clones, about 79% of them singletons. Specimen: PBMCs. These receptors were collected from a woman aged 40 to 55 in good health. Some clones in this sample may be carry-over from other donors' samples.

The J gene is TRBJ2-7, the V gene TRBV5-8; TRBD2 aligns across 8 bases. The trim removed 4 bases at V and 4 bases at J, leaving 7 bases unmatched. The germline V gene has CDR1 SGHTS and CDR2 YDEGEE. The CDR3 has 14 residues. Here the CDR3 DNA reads TGTGCCAGCAGCGTGGGACTAGTAGAGTACGAGCAGTACTTC. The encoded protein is CASSVGLVEYEQYF.

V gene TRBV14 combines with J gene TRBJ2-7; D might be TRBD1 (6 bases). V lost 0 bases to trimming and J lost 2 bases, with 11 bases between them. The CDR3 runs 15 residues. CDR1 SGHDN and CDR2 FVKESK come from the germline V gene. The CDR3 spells CASSQDGGNPYEQYF. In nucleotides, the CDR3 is TGTGCCAGCAGCCAAGATGGGGGCAATCCCTACGAGCAGTACTTC.

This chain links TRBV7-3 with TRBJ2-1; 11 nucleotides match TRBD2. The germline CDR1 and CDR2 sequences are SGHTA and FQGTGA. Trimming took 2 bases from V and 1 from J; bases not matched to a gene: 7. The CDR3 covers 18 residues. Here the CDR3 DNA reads TGTGCCAGCAGCTTATTAGCGGGAGGGCTTGGGTCCTACAATGAGCAGTTCTTC. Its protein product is CASSLLAGGLGSYNEQFF.

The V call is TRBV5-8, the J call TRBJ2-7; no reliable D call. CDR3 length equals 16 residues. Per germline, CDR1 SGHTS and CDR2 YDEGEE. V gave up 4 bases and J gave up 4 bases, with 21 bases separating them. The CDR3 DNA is TGTGCCAGCAGCCCCGTCTTGACGATGGGAAGATACGAGCAGTACTTC. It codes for CASSPVLTMGRYEQYF.

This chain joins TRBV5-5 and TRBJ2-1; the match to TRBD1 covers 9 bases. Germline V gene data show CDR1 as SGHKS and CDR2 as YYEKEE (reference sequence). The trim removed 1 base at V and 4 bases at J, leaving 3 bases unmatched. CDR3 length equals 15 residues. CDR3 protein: CASSLWDREYNEQFF. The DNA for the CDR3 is TGTGCCAGCAGCTTGTGGGACAGGGAATACAATGAGCAGTTCTTC.

CDR3 protein: CASSEQILFYSNQPQHF. In DNA form, the CDR3 reads TGTGCCAGCAGTGAACAGATTTTATTTTATAGCAATCAGCCCCAGCATTTT. The rearrangement joins TRBV6-1 to TRBJ1-5, with D hard to call. This CDR3 region has 17 residues. In germline, CDR1 is MNHNS, CDR2 SASEGT. V was trimmed by 2 bases and J by 0 bases, leaving 14 bases between them.

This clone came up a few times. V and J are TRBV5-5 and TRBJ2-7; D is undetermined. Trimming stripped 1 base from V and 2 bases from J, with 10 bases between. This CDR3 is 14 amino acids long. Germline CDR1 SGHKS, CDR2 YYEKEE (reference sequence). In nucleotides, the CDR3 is TGTGCCAGCAGCTTGAGACACGGAGCCTACGAGCAGTACTTC. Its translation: CASSLRHGAYEQYF.

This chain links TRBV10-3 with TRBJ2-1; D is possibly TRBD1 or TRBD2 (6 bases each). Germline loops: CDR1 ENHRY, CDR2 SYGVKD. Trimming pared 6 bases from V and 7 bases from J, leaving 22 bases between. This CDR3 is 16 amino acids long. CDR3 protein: CAIRPVGAGPKNEQFF. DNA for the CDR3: TGTGCCATCAGGCCGGTGGGGGCGGGGCCAAAGAATGAGCAGTTCTTC.

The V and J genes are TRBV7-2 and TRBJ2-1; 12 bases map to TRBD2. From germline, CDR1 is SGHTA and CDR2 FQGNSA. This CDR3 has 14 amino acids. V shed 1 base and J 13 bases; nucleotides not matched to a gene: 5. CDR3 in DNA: TGTGCCAGCAGCTTAGAACGACTAGCGGGAGATCAGTTCTTC. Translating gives CASSLERLAGDQFF.

DNA for the CDR3: TGTGCCAGTAGTACCGGACTGAACAGATACGAGCAGTACTTC. Protein: CASSTGLNRYEQYF. The chain employs TRBV19 and TRBJ2-7; a possible D gene is TRBD2 (5 bases). Germline CDR1 reads LNHDA; CDR2 reads SQIVND (reference sequence). Trimming cost V 4 bases and J 4 bases, with 14 bases left between them. The CDR3 is 14 residues long. The entire variable domain, with the rest obtained from reference TRBV19 and TRBJ2-7, is as follows: DGGITQSPKYLFRKEGQNVTLSCEQNLNHDAMYWYRQDPGQGLRLIYYSQIVNDFQKGDIAEGYSVSREKKESFPLTVTSAQKNPTAFYLCASSTGLNRYEQYFGPGTRLTVT.

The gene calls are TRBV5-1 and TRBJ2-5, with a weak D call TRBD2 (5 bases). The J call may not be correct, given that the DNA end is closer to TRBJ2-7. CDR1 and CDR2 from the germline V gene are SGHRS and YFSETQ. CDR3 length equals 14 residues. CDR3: CASSAASRNYEQYF. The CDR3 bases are TGCGCCAGCAGCGCAGCTAGCCGAAACTACGAGCAGTACTTC.

CDR3 loop: CASTQRGTSYEQYF. CDR3 nucleotides: TGTGCCAGCACCCAAAGGGGCACTTCCTACGAGCAGTACTTC. V is TRBV28 and J is TRBJ2-7; weak D call: TRBD1 (5 bases). This CDR3 is built from 14 residues. Trimming cost V 7 bases and J 1 base, with 14 bases left between them. Germline-derived CDR1 and CDR2 are MDHEN and SYDVKM. The variable domain in full, completed from reference TRBV28 and TRBJ2-7, reads DVKVTQSSRYLVKRTGEKVFLECVQDMDHENMFWYRQDPGLGLRLIYFSYDVKMKEKGDIPEGYSVSREKKERFSLILESASTNQTSMYLCASTQRGTSYEQYFGPGTRLTVT.

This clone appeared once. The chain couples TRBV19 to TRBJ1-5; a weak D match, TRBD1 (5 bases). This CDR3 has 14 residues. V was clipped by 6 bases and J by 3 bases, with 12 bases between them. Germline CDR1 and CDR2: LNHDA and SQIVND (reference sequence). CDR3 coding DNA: TGTGCCAGTAGGACCCGGGACCCCAATCAGCCCCAGCATTTT. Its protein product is CASRTRDPNQPQHF.

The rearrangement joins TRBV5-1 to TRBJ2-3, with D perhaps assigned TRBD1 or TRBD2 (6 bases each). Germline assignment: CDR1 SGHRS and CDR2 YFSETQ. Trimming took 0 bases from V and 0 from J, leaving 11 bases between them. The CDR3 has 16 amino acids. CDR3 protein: CASSLATGRSTDTQYF. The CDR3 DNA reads TGCGCCAGCAGCTTGGCCACAGGGAGGAGCACAGATACGCAGTATTTT.

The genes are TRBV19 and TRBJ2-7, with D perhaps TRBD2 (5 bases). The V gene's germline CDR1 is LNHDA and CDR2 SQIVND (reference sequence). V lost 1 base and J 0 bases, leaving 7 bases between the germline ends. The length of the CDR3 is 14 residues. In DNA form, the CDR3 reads TGTGCCAGTAGTATAGGGACTTTCTCCTACGAGCAGTACTTC. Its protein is CASSIGTFSYEQYF.

CDR3 nucleotides: TGTGCCAGCAGCTTAGGATTGGGACAGGGGGCCGGGGCCAACTATGGCTACACCTTC. This codes for CASSLGLGQGAGANYGYTF. J is TRBJ1-2 and V is TRBV7-8; 12 bases align to TRBD1. The germline CDR1 and CDR2 sequences are SGHVS and FQNEAQ. The CDR3 is 19 amino acids. V trimming: 1 base; J trimming: 2 bases; junction bases outside the gene matches: 11.

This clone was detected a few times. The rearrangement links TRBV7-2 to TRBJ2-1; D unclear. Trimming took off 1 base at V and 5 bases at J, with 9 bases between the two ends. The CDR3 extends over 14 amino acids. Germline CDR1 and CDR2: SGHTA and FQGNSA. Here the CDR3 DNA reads TGTGCCAGCAGCTTAGTGCGGAACAACAATGAGCAGTTCTTC. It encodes CASSLVRNNNEQFF.

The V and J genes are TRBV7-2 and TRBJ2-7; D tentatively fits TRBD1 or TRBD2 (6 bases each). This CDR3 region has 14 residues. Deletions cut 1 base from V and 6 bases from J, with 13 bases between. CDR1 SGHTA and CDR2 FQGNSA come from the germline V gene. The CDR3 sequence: CASSLGGALREQYF. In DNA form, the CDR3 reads TGTGCCAGCAGCTTAGGGGGGGCCCTGCGCGAGCAGTACTTC.

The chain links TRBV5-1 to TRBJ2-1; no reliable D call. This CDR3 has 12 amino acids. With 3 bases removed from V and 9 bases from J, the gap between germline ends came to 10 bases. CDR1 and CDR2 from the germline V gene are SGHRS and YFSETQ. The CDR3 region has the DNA TGCGCCAGCAGCTGGGGTGGCTCTGAGCAGTTCTTC. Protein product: CASSWGGSEQFF.

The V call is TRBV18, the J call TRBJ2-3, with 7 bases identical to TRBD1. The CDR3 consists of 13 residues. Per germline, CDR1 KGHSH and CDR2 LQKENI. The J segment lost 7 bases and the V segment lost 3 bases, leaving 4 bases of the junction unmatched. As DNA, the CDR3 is TGTGCCAGCTCACCGCCAGGGGGACATACGCAGTATTTT. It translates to CASSPPGGHTQYF.

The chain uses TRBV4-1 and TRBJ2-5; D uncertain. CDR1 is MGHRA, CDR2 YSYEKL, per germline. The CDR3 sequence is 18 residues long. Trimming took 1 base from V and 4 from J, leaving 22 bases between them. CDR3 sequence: CASSQGVLITARRETQYF. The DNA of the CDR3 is TGCGCCAGCAGCCAAGGGGTTTTAATAACAGCTCGAAGAGAGACCCAGTACTTC.

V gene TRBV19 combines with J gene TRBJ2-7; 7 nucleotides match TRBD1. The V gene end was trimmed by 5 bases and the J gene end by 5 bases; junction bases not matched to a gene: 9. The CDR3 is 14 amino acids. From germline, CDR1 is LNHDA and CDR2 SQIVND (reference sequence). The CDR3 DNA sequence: TGTGCCAGTAGTGTCCAAACAGGGGTCGACGAGCAGTACTTC. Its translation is CASSVQTGVDEQYF.

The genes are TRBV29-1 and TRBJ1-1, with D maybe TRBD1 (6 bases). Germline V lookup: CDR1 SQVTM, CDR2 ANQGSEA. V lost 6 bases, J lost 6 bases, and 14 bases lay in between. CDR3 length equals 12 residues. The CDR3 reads CSVRTALSEAFF. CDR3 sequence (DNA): TGCAGCGTGAGGACAGCTCTTTCTGAAGCTTTCTTT.

This chain's CDR3 is CASSLSLSNEKLFF. In nucleotides, the CDR3 is TGTGCCAGCAGCCTAAGTCTATCCAATGAAAAACTGTTTTTT. The chain links TRBV5-5 to TRBJ1-4, with unresolved D. Per the germline V gene, CDR1 is SGHKS and CDR2 is YYEKEE (reference sequence). V shed 4 bases and J shed 5 bases, with 12 bases lying between them. The CDR3 has 14 residues.

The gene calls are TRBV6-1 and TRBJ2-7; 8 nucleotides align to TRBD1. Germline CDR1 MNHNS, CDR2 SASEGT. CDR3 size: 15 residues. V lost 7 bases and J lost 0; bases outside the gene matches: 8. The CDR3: CASNPRDRSSYEQYF. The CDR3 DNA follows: TGTGCCAGCAACCCCCGGGACAGGAGCTCCTACGAGCAGTACTTC.

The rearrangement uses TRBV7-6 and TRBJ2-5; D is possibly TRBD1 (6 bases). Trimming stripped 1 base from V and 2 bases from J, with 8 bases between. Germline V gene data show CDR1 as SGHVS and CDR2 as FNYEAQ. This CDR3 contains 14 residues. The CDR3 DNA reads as TGTGCCAGCAGCTTAGAGGGGGTACAAGAGACCCAGTACTTC. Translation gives CASSLEGVQETQYF.

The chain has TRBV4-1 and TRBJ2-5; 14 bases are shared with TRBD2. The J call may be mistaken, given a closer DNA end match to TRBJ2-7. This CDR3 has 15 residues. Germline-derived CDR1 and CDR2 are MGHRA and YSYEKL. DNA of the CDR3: TGCGCCAGCAGCCAAACCGGGACTAGCGGGAGCGAGCAGTACTTC. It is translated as CASSQTGTSGSEQYF.

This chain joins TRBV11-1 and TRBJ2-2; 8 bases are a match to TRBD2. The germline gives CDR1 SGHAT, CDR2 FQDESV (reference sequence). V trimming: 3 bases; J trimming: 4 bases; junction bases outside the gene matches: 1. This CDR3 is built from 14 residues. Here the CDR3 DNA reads TGTGCCAGCAGCTTCAGCGGGGGCACCGGGGAGCTGTTTTTT. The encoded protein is CASSFSGGTGELFF.

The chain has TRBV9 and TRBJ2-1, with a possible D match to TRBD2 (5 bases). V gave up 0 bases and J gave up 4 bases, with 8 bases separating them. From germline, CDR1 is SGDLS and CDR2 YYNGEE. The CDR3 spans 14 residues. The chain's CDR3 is CASSVGWEYNEQFF. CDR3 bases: TGTGCCAGCAGCGTAGGCTGGGAGTACAATGAGCAGTTCTTC.

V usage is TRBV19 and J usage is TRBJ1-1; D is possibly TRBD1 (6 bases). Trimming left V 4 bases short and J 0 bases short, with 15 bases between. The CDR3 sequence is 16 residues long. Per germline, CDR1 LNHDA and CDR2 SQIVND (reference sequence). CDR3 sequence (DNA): TGTGCCAGTAGTACCCTCTCAGGGGACTTGAACACTGAAGCTTTCTTT. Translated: CASSTLSGDLNTEAFF.